One sample yielded the 21 T cell receptor beta chains listed below, sequenced in a study of T cells in Graves' hyperthyroidism and ophthalmopathy. RNA transcripts were the template for amplifying TCR beta CDR3 regions. The HTBI set primed first-round TCR CDR3 RT-PCR. TCRdb re-derived calls from the multiplex PCR reads in MiXCR, one entry per CDR3 protein. This repertoire shows hundreds of thousands of distinct CDR3 sequences, roughly 13% found once; its top ten account for about 22%. Sequencing was done on a sample of blood. These TCRs come from a woman younger than 45 with Graves' hyperthyroidism.

This clonotype was recorded a few times. This chain uses TRBV11-2 with TRBJ2-5; D gene ambiguous. Germline V gene data show CDR1 as SGHAT and CDR2 as FQNNGV. V dropped 3 bases and J dropped 1 base, with 15 bases sitting between them. This CDR3 region has 16 residues. Here the CDR3 reads CASSLVGNGGQETQYF. CDR3 nucleotide sequence: TGTGCCAGCAGCTTGGTGGGGAACGGCGGCCAAGAGACCCAGTACTTC.

This clonotype showed up many times. This chain joins TRBV29-1 and TRBJ2-3; tentatively, D is TRBD2 (5 bases). Looked up from germline, CDR1 is SQVTM and CDR2 is ANQGSEA. The CDR3 consists of 15 residues. V lost 4 bases to trimming and J lost 2 bases, with 16 bases between them. CDR3 amino acids: CSVGWGSGLTDTQYF. CDR3 in DNA: TGCAGCGTTGGATGGGGAAGCGGCCTCACAGATACGCAGTATTTT.

V is TRBV6-5 and J is TRBJ2-6; TRBD2 is a possible D gene (5 bases). The CDR3 totals 16 residues. V was shortened by 6 bases and J by 0 bases, with 12 bases between the two germline ends. From germline, CDR1 is MNHEY and CDR2 SVGAGI. The CDR3 here is CASRDGGNSGANVLTF. Here the CDR3 DNA reads TGTGCCAGCAGGGACGGAGGTAACTCTGGGGCCAACGTCCTGACTTTC.

Only a few counts were recorded for this clonotype. The V call is TRBV20-1, the J call TRBJ2-7; D gene uncertain. CDR1 is DFQATT and CDR2 is SNEGSKA in the germline V gene (reference sequence). This CDR3 is built from 13 residues. Trimming left V 5 bases short and J 2 bases short, with 13 bases between. As DNA, the CDR3 is TGCAGTGCTTGTCCGGGTCCCACCTACGAGCAGTACTTC. As protein: CSACPGPTYEQYF.

The sample holds many counts of this clonotype. The chain employs TRBV20-1 and TRBJ2-5, with D uncertain. The CDR3 has 15 residues. The germline V gene has CDR1 DFQATT and CDR2 SNEGSKA (reference sequence). The germline V and J ends were trimmed by 7 bases and 0 bases, with 18 bases remaining between them. CDR3: CSVRLTGSYQETQYF. The CDR3 DNA follows: TGCAGTGTTCGCCTAACCGGGTCGTACCAAGAGACCCAGTACTTC.

Worth noting for this clonotype: This sequence may be a read error, since a much larger clone differs from it by one base. The chain couples TRBV12-3 or TRBV12-4 to TRBJ2-5, with unresolved D. This CDR3 region has 12 residues. The CDR3 bases are TGTGCCAGCAGCCCATTCCAGGAGACCAAGTACTTC. Translating gives CASSPFQETKYF.

This clonotype was seen many times. The chain has TRBV29-1 and TRBJ1-4, with D perhaps TRBD1 (6 bases). This CDR3 contains 13 residues. Trimming left V 4 bases short and J 6 bases short, with 12 bases between. Germline values: CDR1 SQVTM, CDR2 ANQGSEA. The CDR3 nucleotides read TGCAGCGTTGGCGGGGGGGCGGATGAAAAACTGTTTTTT. It encodes CSVGGGADEKLFF.

This clonotype was seen ten or more times. The V and J genes are TRBV5-1 and TRBJ1-5; the D gene is possibly TRBD1 (5 bases). V was trimmed by 3 bases and J by 1 base, leaving 5 bases between them. The CDR3 is 13 residues long. The V gene's germline CDR1 is SGHRS and CDR2 YFSETQ. CDR3 loop: CASSWDSNQPQHF. CDR3 bases: TGCGCCAGCAGCTGGGACAGCAATCAGCCCCAGCATTTT.

The chain joins TRBV30 to TRBJ1-1; no definite D call. Germline V lookup: CDR1 GTSNPN, CDR2 SVGIG (reference sequence). The CDR3 loop spans 13 amino acids. Trimming cost V 2 bases and J 0 bases, with 7 bases left between them. CDR3 loop: CAWSSGMNTEAFF. DNA of the CDR3: TGTGCCTGGAGTTCCGGCATGAACACTGAAGCTTTCTTT. Together with reference TRBV30 and TRBJ1-1, the CDR3 gives the full variable domain: SQTIHQWPATLVQPVGSPLSLECTVEGTSNPNLYWYRQAAGRGLQLLFYSVGIGQISSEVPQNLSASRPQDRQFILSSKKLLLSDSGFYLCAWSSGMNTEAFFGQGTRLTVV.

This clonotype was recorded a few times. The V gene is TRBV19, the J gene TRBJ1-5; D call uncertain. V was shortened by 6 bases and J by 3 bases, with 18 bases between the two germline ends. CDR3 length equals 16 residues. Germline V gives CDR1 LNHDA, CDR2 SQIVND (reference sequence). CDR3 sequence reads: CASRGLVQPYNQPQHF. In DNA, the CDR3 is TGTGCCAGTAGGGGCCTGGTTCAACCCTACAATCAGCCCCAGCATTTT. The full variable domain, with the rest looked up from reference TRBV19 and TRBJ1-5, is DGGITQSPKYLFRKEGQNVTLSCEQNLNHDAMYWYRQDPGQGLRLIYYSQIVNDFQKGDIAEGYSVSREKKESFPLTVTSAQKNPTAFYLCASRGLVQPYNQPQHFGDGTRLSIL.

This clonotype was seen only a few times. This chain links TRBV7-2 with TRBJ2-7, with 8 bases matching TRBD2. The CDR3 is 18 amino acids. Germline CDR1 is SGHTA and CDR2 is FQGNSA. J lost 4 bases, V lost 4 bases, and 18 bases had no gene match. The CDR3 DNA sequence: TGTGCCAGCAGCTCCCCCCAAATAATTACTAGCGGAGGTTACGAGCAGTACTTC. Its protein is CASSSPQIITSGGYEQYF.

Concerning this clonotype: This may be a read error: a much more frequent sequence differs by one nucleotide. V and J are TRBV7-2 and TRBJ2-7; the match to TRBD2 covers 10 bases. Germline V gives CDR1 SGHTA, CDR2 FQGNSA. The CDR3 spans 16 residues. CDR3 region: CASSQRASGSFYEQHF. The CDR3 coding sequence is TGTGCCAGCAGCCAGAGGGCTAGCGGGAGTTTTTACGAGCAGCACTTC.

The CDR3 region has the DNA TGTGCCAGCAGCTACCGACAGGGGGCCGCTGAAGAGACCCAGTACTTC. It specifies CASSYRQGAAEETQYF. The V and J genes are TRBV7-9 and TRBJ2-5; 10 nucleotides align to TRBD1. The CDR3 has 16 residues. Germline V gene sequence: CDR1 SEHNR, CDR2 FQNEAQ (reference sequence). Unmatched junction bases numbered 8, after V lost 4 bases and J lost 3 bases.

This clonotype occurred many times. V gene TRBV11-1 combines with J gene TRBJ2-1; D is perhaps TRBD2 (6 bases). V lost 3 bases to trimming and J lost 7 bases, with 19 bases between them. Germline values: CDR1 SGHAT, CDR2 FQDESV (reference sequence). This CDR3 spans 16 amino acids. In nucleotides, the CDR3 is TGTGCCAGCAGCTTTGGGATAGCGGAGCGAGAGAATGAGCAGTTCTTC. Translated, it gives CASSFGIAERENEQFF. Full variable domain (remainder filled in from reference TRBV11-1 and TRBJ2-1): EAEVAQSPRYKITEKSQAVAFWCDPISGHATLYWYRQILGQGPELLVQFQDESVVDDSQLPKDRFSAERLKGVDSTLKIQPAELGDSAMYLCASSFGIAERENEQFFGPGTRLTVL.

This clonotype was detected many times. The chain couples TRBV28 to TRBJ1-1; 7 nucleotides align to TRBD1. This CDR3 is built from 16 residues. The germline V gene encodes CDR1 MDHEN and CDR2 SYDVKM. J gave up 1 base and V 7 bases, and 12 bases lay outside the gene matches. The CDR3 is CASIPTGVGWNTEAFF. Here the CDR3 DNA reads TGTGCCAGCATCCCAACAGGGGTAGGGTGGAACACTGAAGCTTTCTTT.

This clonotype was detected many times. This rearrangement joins TRBV12-3 or TRBV12-4 to TRBJ1-4; D possibly corresponds to TRBD1 (5 bases). The ends were cut back, 5 bases at V and 8 bases at J, with 21 bases in the middle. The CDR3 is made up of 16 amino acids. CDR3 sequence: CASSPRLRGGPEKLFF. The DNA for the CDR3 is TGTGCCAGCAGTCCACGGTTAAGGGGTGGGCCCGAAAAACTGTTTTTT.

This chain links TRBV11-2 with TRBJ2-7; tentative D call: TRBD1 (5 bases). Between the trimmed V and J ends, which lost 5 bases and 7 bases, there was a span of 6 bases. This CDR3 is built from 10 residues. Germline CDR1 SGHAT, CDR2 FQNNGV. The CDR3 region is CASSPGEQYF. CDR3 nucleotide sequence: TGTGCCAGCAGCCCAGGGGAGCAGTACTTC.

V and J are TRBV6-1 and TRBJ2-2; tentatively, D is TRBD2 (5 bases). V was cut by 5 bases and J by 6 bases, with 7 bases left in between. The V gene's germline CDR1 is MNHNS and CDR2 SASEGT. The CDR3 length is 12 residues. This CDR3 is CASSWGAGELFF. The CDR3 DNA reads as TGTGCCAGCAGTTGGGGAGCCGGGGAGCTGTTTTTT.

V gene TRBV10-2 combines with J gene TRBJ2-1; D is unclear. V was pared by 8 bases and J by 6 bases, with 8 bases between. This CDR3 is built from 11 residues. CDR1 and CDR2 (germline): WSHSY, SAAADI. The CDR3 DNA reads as TGCGCCAGCGACGTAACCAATGAGCAGTTCTTC. Translating gives CASDVTNEQFF.

This clonotype occurred many times. V is TRBV11-2 and J is TRBJ2-7; TRBD2 agrees at 8 bases. Germline V gene data show CDR1 as SGHAT and CDR2 as FQNNGV. The CDR3 spans 19 residues. The V segment lost 5 bases and the J segment 4 bases; nucleotides outside the gene matches: 22. The CDR3, as DNA: TGTGCCAGCAGCCATTACGCCACAATCATTAGCGGGGACAAATACGAGCAGTACTTC. Its translation: CASSHYATIISGDKYEQYF.

This clonotype was seen many times. V and J are TRBV29-1 and TRBJ2-7; 8 bases map to TRBD2. Germline loops: CDR1 SQVTM, CDR2 ANQGSEA. This CDR3 has 13 amino acids. V was pared by 7 bases and J by 5 bases, with 10 bases of the junction left unmatched. The CDR3 sequence is CSGGGSGMNEQYF. Here the CDR3 DNA reads TGCAGCGGGGGTGGTAGCGGGATGAACGAGCAGTACTTC.